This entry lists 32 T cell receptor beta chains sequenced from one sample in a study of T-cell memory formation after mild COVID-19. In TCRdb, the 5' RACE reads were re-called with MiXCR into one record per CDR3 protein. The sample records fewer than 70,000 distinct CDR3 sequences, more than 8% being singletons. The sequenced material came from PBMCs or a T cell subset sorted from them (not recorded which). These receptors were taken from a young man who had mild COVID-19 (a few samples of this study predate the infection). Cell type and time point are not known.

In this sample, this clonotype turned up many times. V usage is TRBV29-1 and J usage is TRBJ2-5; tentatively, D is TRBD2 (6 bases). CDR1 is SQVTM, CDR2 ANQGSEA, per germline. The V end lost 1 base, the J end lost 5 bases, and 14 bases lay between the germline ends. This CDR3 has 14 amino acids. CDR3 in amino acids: CSVEGRDSRETQYF. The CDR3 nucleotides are TGCAGCGTTGAAGGCCGGGACTCTCGGGAGACCCAGTACTTC.

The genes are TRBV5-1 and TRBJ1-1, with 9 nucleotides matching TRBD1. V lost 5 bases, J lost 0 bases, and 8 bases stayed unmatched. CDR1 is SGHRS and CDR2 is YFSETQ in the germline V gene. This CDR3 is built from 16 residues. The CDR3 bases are TGCGCCAGCAGGTCTGACAGGGGGGGGATGAACACTGAAGCTTTCTTT. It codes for CASRSDRGGMNTEAFF.

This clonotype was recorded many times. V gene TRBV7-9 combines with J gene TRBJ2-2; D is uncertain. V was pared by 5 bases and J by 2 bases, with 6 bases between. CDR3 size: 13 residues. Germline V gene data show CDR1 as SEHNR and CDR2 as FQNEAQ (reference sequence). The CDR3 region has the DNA TGTGCCAGCAGCCCGGACAACACCGGGGAGCTGTTTTTT. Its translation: CASSPDNTGELFF.

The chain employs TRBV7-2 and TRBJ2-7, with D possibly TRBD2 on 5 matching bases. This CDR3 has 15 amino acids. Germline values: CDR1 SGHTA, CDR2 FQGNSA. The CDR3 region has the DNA TGTGCCAGCGGCTTCGAAAGCGGATACTCCTACGAGCAGTACGTC. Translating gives CASGFESGYSYEQYV.

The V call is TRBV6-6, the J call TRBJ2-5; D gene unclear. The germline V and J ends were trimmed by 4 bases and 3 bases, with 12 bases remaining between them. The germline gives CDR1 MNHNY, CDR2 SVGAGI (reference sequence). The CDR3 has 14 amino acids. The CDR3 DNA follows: TGTGCCAGCAGTTTGAGGACGATCAAAGAGACCCAGTACTTC. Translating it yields CASSLRTIKETQYF.

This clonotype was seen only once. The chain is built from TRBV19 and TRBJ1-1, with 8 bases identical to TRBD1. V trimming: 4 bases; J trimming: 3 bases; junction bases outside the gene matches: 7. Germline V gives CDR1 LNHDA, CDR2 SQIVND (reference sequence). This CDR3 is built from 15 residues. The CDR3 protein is CASSTGQGWDTEAFF. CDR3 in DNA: TGTGCCAGTAGTACAGGACAGGGTTGGGACACTGAAGCTTTCTTT.

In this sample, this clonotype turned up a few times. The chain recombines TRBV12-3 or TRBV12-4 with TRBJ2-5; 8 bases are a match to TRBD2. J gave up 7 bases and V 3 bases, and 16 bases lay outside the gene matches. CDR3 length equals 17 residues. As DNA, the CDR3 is TGTGCCAGCAGTTTGGGGTCGTCGGCCCGCGGGGGGCCGACCCAGTACTTC. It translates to CASSLGSSARGGPTQYF.

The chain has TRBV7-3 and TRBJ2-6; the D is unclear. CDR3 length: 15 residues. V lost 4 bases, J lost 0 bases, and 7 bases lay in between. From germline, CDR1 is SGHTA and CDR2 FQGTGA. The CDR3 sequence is CASSSGLSGANVLTF. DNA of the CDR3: TGTGCCAGCAGCTCGGGTCTCTCTGGGGCCAACGTCCTGACTTTC. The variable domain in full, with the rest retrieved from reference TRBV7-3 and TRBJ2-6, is GAGVSQTPSNKVTEKGKYVELRCDPISGHTALYWYRQSLGQGPEFLIYFQGTGAADDSGLPNDRFFAVRPEGSVSTLKIQRTERGDSAVYLCASSSGLSGANVLTFGAGSRLTVL.

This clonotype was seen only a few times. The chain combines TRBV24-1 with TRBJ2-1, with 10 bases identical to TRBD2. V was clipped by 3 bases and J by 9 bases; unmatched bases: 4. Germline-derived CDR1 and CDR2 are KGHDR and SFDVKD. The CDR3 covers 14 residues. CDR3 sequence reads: CATSDAGTSVEQFF. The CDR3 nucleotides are TGTGCCACCAGTGATGCCGGGACTAGCGTTGAGCAGTTCTTC.

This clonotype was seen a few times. This chain's CDR3 is CASSLDTYQETQYF. CDR3 nucleotide sequence: TGTGCCAGCAGTCTCGACACGTACCAAGAGACCCAGTACTTC. This sequence joins TRBV12-3 or TRBV12-4 and TRBJ2-5; D ambiguous. The CDR3 has 14 amino acids. V lost 5 bases to trimming and J lost 0 bases, with 10 bases between them.

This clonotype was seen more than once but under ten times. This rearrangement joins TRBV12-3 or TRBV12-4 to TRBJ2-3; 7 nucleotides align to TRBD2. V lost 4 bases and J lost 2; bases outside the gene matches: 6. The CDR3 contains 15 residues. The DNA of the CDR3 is TGTGCCAGCAGTTGGGACTACCAGACCACAGATACGCAGTATTTT. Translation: CASSWDYQTTDTQYF.

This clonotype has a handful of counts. CDR3 region: CASSSGQGGVSYNSPLHF. The CDR3 DNA is TGTGCCAGCAGCTCCGGACAGGGTGGGGTGTCCTATAATTCACCCCTCCACTTT. This chain connects TRBV9 to TRBJ1-6, with TRBD1 matching over 8 bases. The trim removed 4 bases at V and 1 base at J, leaving 10 bases unmatched. The germline V gene encodes CDR1 SGDLS and CDR2 YYNGEE. CDR3 length: 18 amino acids.

The DNA of the CDR3 is TGTGCCAGCACCCTTCGGGGAGTCAAAGAGACCCAGTACTTC. Translated, it gives CASTLRGVKETQYF. The chain combines TRBV5-6 with TRBJ2-5; weak D call: TRBD2 (5 bases). This CDR3 comprises 14 residues. Per the germline V gene, CDR1 is SGHDT and CDR2 is YYEEEE. V lost 6 bases and J lost 3, with 15 bases in between.

The CDR3 spells CASSPRGDTEAFF. The CDR3, as DNA: TGTGCCAGCAGCCCCAGGGGAGACACTGAAGCTTTCTTT. The chain couples TRBV3-1 to TRBJ1-1; D is perhaps TRBD1 (6 bases). Germline V gene data show CDR1 as LGHDT and CDR2 as YNNKEL (reference sequence). V was pared by 4 bases and J by 3 bases, with 9 bases between. The CDR3 has 13 amino acids.

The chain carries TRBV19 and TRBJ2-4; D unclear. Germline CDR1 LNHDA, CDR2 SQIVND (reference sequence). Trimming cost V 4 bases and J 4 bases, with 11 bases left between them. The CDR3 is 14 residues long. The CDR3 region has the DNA TGTGCCAGTAGTAACCGGTGGCAAAAAAACATTCAGTACTTC. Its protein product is CASSNRWQKNIQYF.

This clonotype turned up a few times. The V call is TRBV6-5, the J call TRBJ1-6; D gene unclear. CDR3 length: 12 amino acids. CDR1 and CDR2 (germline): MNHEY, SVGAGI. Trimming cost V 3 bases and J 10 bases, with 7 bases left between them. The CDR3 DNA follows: TGTGCCAGCAGTTATAAGTCCTCACCCCTCCACTTT. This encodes CASSYKSSPLHF.

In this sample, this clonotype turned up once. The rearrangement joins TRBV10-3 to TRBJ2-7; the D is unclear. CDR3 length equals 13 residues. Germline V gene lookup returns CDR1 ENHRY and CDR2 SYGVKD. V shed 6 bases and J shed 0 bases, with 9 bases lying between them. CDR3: CAIRASVSYEQYV. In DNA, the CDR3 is TGTGCCATCAGGGCATCAGTCTCCTACGAGCAGTACGTC.

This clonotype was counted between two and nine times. This CDR3 reads CASRARGGTDTQYF. As DNA, the CDR3 is TGTGCCAGCAGGGCAAGGGGAGGCACAGATACGCAGTATTTT. The gene calls are TRBV2 and TRBJ2-3, with D tentatively TRBD1 or TRBD2 (5 bases each). The CDR3 runs 14 residues. Per the germline V gene, CDR1 is SNHLY and CDR2 is FYNNEI. Trimming cost V 6 bases and J 1 base, with 11 bases left between them.

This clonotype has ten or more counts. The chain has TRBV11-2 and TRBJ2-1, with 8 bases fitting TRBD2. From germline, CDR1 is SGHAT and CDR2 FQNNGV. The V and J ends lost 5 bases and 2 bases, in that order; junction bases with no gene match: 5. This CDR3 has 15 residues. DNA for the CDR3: TGTGCCAGCAGCCCCTTAGCGGGACCCTACAATGAGCAGTTCTTC. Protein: CASSPLAGPYNEQFF.

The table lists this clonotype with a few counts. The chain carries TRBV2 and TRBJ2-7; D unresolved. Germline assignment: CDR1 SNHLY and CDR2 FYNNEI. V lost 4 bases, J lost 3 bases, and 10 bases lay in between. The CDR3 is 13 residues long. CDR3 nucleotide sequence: TGTGCCAGCAGTGTTCAGCGCCTCTACGAGCAGTACGTC. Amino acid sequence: CASSVQRLYEQYV.

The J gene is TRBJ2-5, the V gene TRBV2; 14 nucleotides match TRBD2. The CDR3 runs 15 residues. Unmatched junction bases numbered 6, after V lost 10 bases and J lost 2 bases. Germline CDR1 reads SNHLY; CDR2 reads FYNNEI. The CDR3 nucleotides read TGTGCCATTGGGGGACTAGCGGGGGAGCAAGAGACCCAGTACTTC. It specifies CAIGGLAGEQETQYF.

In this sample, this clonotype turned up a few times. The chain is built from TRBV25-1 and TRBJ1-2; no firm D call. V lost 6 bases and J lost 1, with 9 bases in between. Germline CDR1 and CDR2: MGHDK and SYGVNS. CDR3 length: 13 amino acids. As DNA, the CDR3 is TGTGCCAGCAGCCCCCAGCTTAACTATGGCTACACCTTC. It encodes CASSPQLNYGYTF.

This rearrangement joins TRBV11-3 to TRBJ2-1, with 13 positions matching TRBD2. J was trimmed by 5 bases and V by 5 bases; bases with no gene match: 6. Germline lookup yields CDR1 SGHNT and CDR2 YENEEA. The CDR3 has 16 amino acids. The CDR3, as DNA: TGTGCCAGCAGCCTACTAGCGGGGGGGCTGAACAATGAGCAGTTCTTC. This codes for CASSLLAGGLNNEQFF.

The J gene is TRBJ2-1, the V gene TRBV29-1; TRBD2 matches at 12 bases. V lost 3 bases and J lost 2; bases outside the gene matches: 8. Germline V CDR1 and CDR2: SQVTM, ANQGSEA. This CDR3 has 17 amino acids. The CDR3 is CSVEASGRAVAYNEQFF. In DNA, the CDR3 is TGCAGCGTTGAGGCTAGCGGGAGGGCCGTCGCCTACAATGAGCAGTTCTTC.

The CDR3 loop is CASSLGLAGGTYEQYF. The CDR3 DNA follows: TGTGCCAGCAGCCTCGGACTAGCGGGGGGTACCTACGAGCAGTACTTC. The rearrangement uses TRBV7-2 and TRBJ2-7; 14 nucleotides line up with TRBD2. This CDR3 contains 16 residues. Trimming took 5 bases from V and 2 from J; bases not matched to a gene: 5. Germline assignment: CDR1 SGHTA and CDR2 FQGNSA.

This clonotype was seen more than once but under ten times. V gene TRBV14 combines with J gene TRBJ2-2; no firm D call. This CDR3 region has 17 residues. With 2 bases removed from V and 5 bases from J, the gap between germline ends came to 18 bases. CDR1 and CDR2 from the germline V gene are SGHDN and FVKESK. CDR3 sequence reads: CASSQRTLGRRTGELFF. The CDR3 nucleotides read TGTGCCAGCAGCCAAAGGACGCTCGGCAGAAGGACCGGGGAGCTGTTTTTT.

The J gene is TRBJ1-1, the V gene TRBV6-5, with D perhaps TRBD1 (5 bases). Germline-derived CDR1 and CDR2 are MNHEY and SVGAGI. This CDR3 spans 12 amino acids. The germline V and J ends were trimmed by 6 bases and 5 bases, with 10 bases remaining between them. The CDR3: CASSRRGTEAFF. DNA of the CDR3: TGTGCCAGCAGCCGGCGGGGGACTGAAGCTTTCTTT.

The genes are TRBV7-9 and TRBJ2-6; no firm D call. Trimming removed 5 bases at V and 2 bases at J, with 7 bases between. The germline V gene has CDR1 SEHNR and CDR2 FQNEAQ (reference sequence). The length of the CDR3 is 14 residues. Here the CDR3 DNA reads TGTGCCAGCAGCGGTCAGGCTGGGGCCAACGTCCTGACTTTC. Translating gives CASSGQAGANVLTF.

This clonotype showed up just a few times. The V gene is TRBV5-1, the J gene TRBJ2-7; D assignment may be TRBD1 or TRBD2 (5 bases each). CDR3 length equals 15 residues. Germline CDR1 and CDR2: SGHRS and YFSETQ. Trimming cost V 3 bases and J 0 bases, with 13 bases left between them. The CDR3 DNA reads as TGCGCCAGCAGCTCCCACCCCGGGGCCTCCTACGAGCAGTACTTC. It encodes CASSSHPGASYEQYF.

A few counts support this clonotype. The CDR3 nucleotides read TGTGCCAGCAGCTCGTTCCGGAGGGCCGGCGAGCAGTACTTC. This translates into CASSSFRRAGEQYF. V is TRBV7-2 and J is TRBJ2-7; TRBD2 might be the D (6 bases). Per the germline V gene, CDR1 is SGHTA and CDR2 is FQGNSA. Trimming took 4 bases from V and 6 from J, leaving 16 bases between them. The CDR3 totals 14 residues.

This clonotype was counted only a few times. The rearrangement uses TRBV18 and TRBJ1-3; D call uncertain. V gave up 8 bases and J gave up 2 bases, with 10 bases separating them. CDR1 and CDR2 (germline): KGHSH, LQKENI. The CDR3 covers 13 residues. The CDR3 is CASAAVTGNTIYF. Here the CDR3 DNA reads TGTGCCAGCGCAGCGGTCACTGGAAACACCATATATTTT.

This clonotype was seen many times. CDR3 in amino acids: CASIQGLPYEQYF. The CDR3 nucleotides are TGTGCCAGCATACAAGGACTCCCCTACGAGCAGTACTTC. The V and J genes are TRBV6-1 and TRBJ2-7, with D maybe TRBD2 (5 bases). CDR3 size: 13 residues. Trimming cost V 7 bases and J 2 bases, with 12 bases left between them. CDR1 and CDR2 from the germline V gene are MNHNS and SASEGT.